This T cell receptor (beta chain) was captured by sequencing in a study of shared clonotypes between healthy human individuals. This clone is a singleton in its sample. With 6 bases removed from V and 8 bases from J, the gap between germline ends came to 16 bases. The CDR3 totals 13 residues. CDR1 SGHTA and CDR2 FQGNSA come from the germline V gene. HIV-negative, healthy adults without recent acute infections or vaccinations were the donors. Assay used: immunoSEQ multiplex PCR; TCRdb lists only in-frame clones, some missing. The repertoire includes about 560,000 clones, roughly 79% of them detected once, and about 11% sits in the top ten.

The sequence derives from a woman aged 40 to 50 in good health. Some clones in this sample may be carry-over from other donors' samples. The chain links TRBV7-2 to TRBJ1-2; D is perhaps TRBD1 (5 bases). Material for sequencing was PBMCs. The CDR3 loop is CASRPDSLGGYTF. The CDR3 DNA sequence: TGTGCCAGCAGACCCGACAGCCTTGGAGGCTACACCTTC.